This TCR beta chain derives from a study of T cell responses to AZD1222 COVID-19 vaccine. Study-wide points: Clonal diversity was possibly underestimated; the donors were predominantly white British and more often female. Repertoires were obtained solely post-peak T cell response.

Concerning this clone: Its specificity is unknown.

CDR3 length equals 17 residues. The method was immunoSEQ multiplex PCR; TCRdb's version includes in-frame clones alone and lacks a portion of them. The sample contains about 140,000 clones, roughly 92% of which appear only once. The sequence came from an adult who received the AZD1222 COVID-19 vaccine. The material was peripheral blood, obtained 28 days after the second AZD1222 dose. The chain joins TRBV21-1 to TRBJ2-3. TRBV21-1 is an annotated pseudogene. The CDR3 region has the DNA TGTGCCAGCATGGGGGCGTTCGCGGGGTCTGACACAGATACGCAGTATTTT. This sequence encodes CASMGAFAGSDTDTQYF.